This TCR beta chain appears in the sequencing data of a study of blood T cell repertoires in COVID-19. Between the trimmed V and J ends, which lost 7 bases and 3 bases, there was a span of 16 bases. The CDR3 has 16 residues. Germline lookup yields CDR1 MGHDK and CDR2 SYGVNS. Generated by immunoSEQ multiplex PCR, the TCRdb table keeps only in-frame clones and is missing some. The sample contains 53,000 or so clones, 65% to 80% of which appear only once. This chain uses TRBV25-1 with TRBJ1-6; D might be TRBD1 (5 bases). The sequence derives from a man aged 60 to 75 with acute or convalescent COVID-19. The specimen sequenced was peripheral blood. The CDR3 DNA follows: TGTGCCAGCATCCTCTATGACAGCCTCTATAATTCACCCCTCCACTTT. Its translation: CASILYDSLYNSPLHF.